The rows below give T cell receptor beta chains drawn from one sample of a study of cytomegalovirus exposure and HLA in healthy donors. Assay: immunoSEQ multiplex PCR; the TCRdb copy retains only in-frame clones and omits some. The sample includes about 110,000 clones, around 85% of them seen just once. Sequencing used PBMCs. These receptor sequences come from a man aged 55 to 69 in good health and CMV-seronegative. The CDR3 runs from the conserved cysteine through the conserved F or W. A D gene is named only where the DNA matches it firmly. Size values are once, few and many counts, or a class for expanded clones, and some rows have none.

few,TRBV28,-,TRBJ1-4,TGTGCCAGCAGTTTATTAGGTACAGCTAATGATGAAAAACTGTTTTTT,CASSLLGTANDEKLFF
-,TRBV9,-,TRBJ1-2,TGTGCCAGCAGCGTCGACAGATCTAACTATGGCTACACCTTC,CASSVDRSNYGYTF
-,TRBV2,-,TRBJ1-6,TGTGCCAGCACAGGGTATATTTACTCACCCCTCCACTTT,CASTGYIYSPLHF
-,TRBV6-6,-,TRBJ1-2,TGTGCCAGCAGTAGACAGGTCGAAGGCTACACCTTC,CASSRQVEGYTF
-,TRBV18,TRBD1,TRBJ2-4,TGTGCCAGCTCACCCGGGACAGGTTTGAACATTCAGTACTTC,CASSPGTGLNIQYF
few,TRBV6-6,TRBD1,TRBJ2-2,TGTGCCAGCAGACCGGACAGGGGCAGGGCCGGGGAGCTGTTTTTT,CASRPDRGRAGELFF
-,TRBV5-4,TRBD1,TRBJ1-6,TGTGCCAGCAGCTCCACAGGGGGCAAGGAATCACCCCTCCACTTT,CASSSTGGKESPLHF
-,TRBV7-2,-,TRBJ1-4,TGTGCCAGCAGCTTGGTAGGATTGGGGGGACTAAATGAAAAACTGTTTTTT,CASSLVGLGGLNEKLFF
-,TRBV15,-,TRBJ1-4,TGTGCCACCAGCAGGAACCAAGGAGGCGGTGAAAAACTGTTTTTT,CATSRNQGGGEKLFF
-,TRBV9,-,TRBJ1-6,TGTGCCAGCAGCGTAGGTATGGCCCGCTCCTATAATTCACCCCTCCACTTT,CASSVGMARSYNSPLHF
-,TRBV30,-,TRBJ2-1,TGTGCCTGGACCACGCGCCCCTACAATGAGCAGTTCTTC,CAWTTRPYNEQFF
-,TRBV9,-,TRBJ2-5,TGTGCCAGCAGCACTGCGGGGAGAGGATCTTATGAGACCCAGTACTTC,CASSTAGRGSYETQYF
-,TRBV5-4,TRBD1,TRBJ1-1,TGTGCCAGCAGCTTGGAACAGGGGGGATCCTCTGAAGCTTTCTTT,CASSLEQGGSSEAFF
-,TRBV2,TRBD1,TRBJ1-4,TGTGCCAGCGACAGGGAGGATGAAAAACTGTTTTTT,CASDREDEKLFF
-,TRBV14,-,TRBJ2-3,TGTGCCAGCAGCCAAGAAGGATTAGCGACAGATACGCAGTATTTT,CASSQEGLATDTQYF
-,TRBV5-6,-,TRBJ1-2,TGTGCCAGCAGCGGGGACATAGGTAACTATGGCTACACCTTC,CASSGDIGNYGYTF
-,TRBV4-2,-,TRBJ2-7,TGTGCCAGCAGCCAAGAAGTTAGGACTGGGCAGTACTTC,CASSQEVRTGQYF
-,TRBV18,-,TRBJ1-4,TGTGCCAGCTCACCGTCGCGGAGGAGGGCAACTAATGAAAAACTGTTTTTT,CASSPSRRRATNEKLFF
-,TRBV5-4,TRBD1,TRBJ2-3,TGTGCCAGCAGCTCCACAGGGGGCGCAGGCACAGATACGCAGTATTTT,CASSSTGGAGTDTQYF
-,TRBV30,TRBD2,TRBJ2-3,TGTGCCTGGAGCGCGGGGCTAGCGGGGGGGCCAGATACGCAGTATTTT,CAWSAGLAGGPDTQYF
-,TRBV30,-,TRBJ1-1,TGTGCCTGGAGTGCTTTTTTCGGGGGGACTGAAGCTTTCTTT,CAWSAFFGGTEAFF
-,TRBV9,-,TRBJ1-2,TGTGCCAGCAGCGTAACCACAACAAATGGCTACACCTTC,CASSVTTTNGYTF
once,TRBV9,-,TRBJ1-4,TGTGCCAGCTCCAAGGCTGGCGGGGATGAAAAACTGTTTTTT,CASSKAGGDEKLFF
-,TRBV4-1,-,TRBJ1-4,TGCGCCAGCAGCCCAACCGGGGGGCGGGCTAATGAAAAACTGTTTTTT,CASSPTGGRANEKLFF
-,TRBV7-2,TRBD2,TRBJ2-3,TGTGCCAGCAGCTTAGAGGGTACGGGGGCGGGGGGGACAGATACGCAGTATTTT,CASSLEGTGAGGTDTQYF
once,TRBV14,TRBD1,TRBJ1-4,TGTGCCAGCAGCAGGACACAGGGGGCGGGTGAAAAACTGTTTTTT,CASSRTQGAGEKLFF
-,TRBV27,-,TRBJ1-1,TGTGCCAGCAGTTTAGGGCCAGGGTTGAACACTGAAGCTTTCTTT,CASSLGPGLNTEAFF
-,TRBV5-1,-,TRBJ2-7,TGCGCCAGCAGCTCCGGGAGTACCTACGAGCAGTACTTC,CASSSGSTYEQYF
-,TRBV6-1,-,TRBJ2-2,TGTGCCAGCAGTGCGGTTGCCACCGGGGAGCTGTTTTTT,CASSAVATGELFF